A selection of T cell receptor beta chains follows, all from one sample in a study of cytomegalovirus exposure and HLA in healthy donors. The protocol was immunoSEQ multiplex PCR, while the TCRdb copy is restricted to in-frame clones and leaves out a portion. The repertoire has approximately 140,000 clones, 78% of them found once; the top ten carry 2.8%. Specimen: PBMCs. The receptors derive from a male donor in good health and CMV-seronegative. CDR3s include the opening cysteine and the closing phenylalanine or tryptophan. The D gene is left open where the match is weak. Size tells how often a clone was seen (once, few, many) or the class of an expanded clone, and some rows leave it out.

clone_size: -
d_call: -
j_call: TRBJ1-2
v_call: TRBV4-3
cdr3_aa: CASSQDSGGWGYTF
cdr3_nt: TGCGCCAGCAGCCAAGATTCAGGTGGTTGGGGCTACACCTTC

clone_size: -
d_call: TRBD1
j_call: TRBJ1-2
v_call: TRBV29-1
cdr3_aa: CSVGDRTNYGYTF
cdr3_nt: TGCAGCGTTGGGGACAGGACTAACTATGGCTACACCTTC

clone_size: -
d_call: -
j_call: TRBJ1-2
v_call: TRBV30
cdr3_aa: CAWRGRGSNYGYTF
cdr3_nt: TGTGCCTGGAGAGGTCGGGGAAGTAACTATGGCTACACCTTC

clone_size: -
d_call: -
j_call: TRBJ1-1
v_call: TRBV29-1
cdr3_aa: CSVEGGRDTEAFF
cdr3_nt: TGCAGCGTTGAAGGGGGCAGAGACACTGAAGCTTTCTTT

clone_size: -
d_call: -
j_call: TRBJ1-2
v_call: TRBV28
cdr3_aa: CASRSGENYGYTF
cdr3_nt: TGTGCCAGCAGGAGTGGGGAGAACTATGGCTACACCTTC

clone_size: few
d_call: -
j_call: TRBJ1-2
v_call: TRBV5-1
cdr3_aa: CASSLDRAYGYTF
cdr3_nt: TGCGCCAGCAGCTTGGACAGGGCTTATGGCTACACCTTC

clone_size: few
d_call: TRBD1
j_call: TRBJ1-1
v_call: TRBV5-1
cdr3_aa: CASSPFGDSHTEAFF
cdr3_nt: TGCGCCAGCAGCCCCTTCGGGGACAGTCACACTGAAGCTTTCTTT

clone_size: -
d_call: TRBD2
j_call: TRBJ2-7
v_call: TRBV5-1
cdr3_aa: CASSLSGGSPYEQYF
cdr3_nt: TGCGCCAGCAGCTTGAGCGGCGGGAGCCCCTACGAGCAGTACTTC

clone_size: -
d_call: -
j_call: TRBJ1-2
v_call: TRBV6-5
cdr3_aa: CASRADSPLCGYTF
cdr3_nt: TGTGCCAGCAGGGCAGACAGTCCGCTATGTGGCTACACCTTC

clone_size: few
d_call: -
j_call: TRBJ1-2
v_call: TRBV2
cdr3_aa: CASSVIGSSNYGYTF
cdr3_nt: TGTGCCAGCAGTGTAATCGGGAGTTCTAACTATGGCTACACCTTC

clone_size: -
d_call: -
j_call: TRBJ1-2
v_call: TRBV7-2
cdr3_aa: CASSFAAIPNYGYTF
cdr3_nt: TGTGCCAGCAGCTTCGCGGCAATTCCAAATTATGGCTACACCTTC

clone_size: -
d_call: -
j_call: TRBJ2-1
v_call: TRBV5-6
cdr3_aa: CASSLPYNEQFF
cdr3_nt: TGTGCCAGCAGCTTGCCGTACAATGAGCAGTTCTTC

clone_size: -
d_call: -
j_call: TRBJ1-2
v_call: TRBV6-5
cdr3_aa: CASSQPPASGYTF
cdr3_nt: TGTGCCAGCAGCCAACCGCCCGCGAGTGGCTACACCTTC

clone_size: -
d_call: TRBD2
j_call: TRBJ2-3
v_call: TRBV4-1
cdr3_aa: CASSHTRLAGADTQYF
cdr3_nt: TGCGCCAGCAGCCATACCCGGCTAGCGGGAGCAGATACGCAGTATTTT

clone_size: -
d_call: TRBD1
j_call: TRBJ1-1
v_call: TRBV2
cdr3_aa: CASSLAGTGRAFF
cdr3_nt: TGTGCCAGCAGCCTCGCCGGGACAGGAAGAGCTTTCTTT

clone_size: -
d_call: -
j_call: TRBJ1-2
v_call: TRBV4-2
cdr3_aa: CASSQQVYGYPF
cdr3_nt: TGTGCCAGCAGCCAGCAGGTCTATGGCTACCCCTTC

clone_size: -
d_call: -
j_call: TRBJ2-3
v_call: TRBV5-4
cdr3_aa: CASSLDRGTDTQYF
cdr3_nt: TGTGCCAGCAGCTTGGATAGGGGTACAGATACGCAGTATTTT

clone_size: once
d_call: TRBD1
j_call: TRBJ2-6
v_call: TRBV30
cdr3_aa: CAWSANRGAGANVLTF
cdr3_nt: TGTGCCTGGAGTGCAAACAGGGGAGCTGGGGCCAACGTCCTGACTTTC

clone_size: -
d_call: -
j_call: TRBJ1-3
v_call: TRBV7-6
cdr3_aa: CASSLDWGHSGNTIYF
cdr3_nt: TGTGCCAGCAGCTTAGACTGGGGGCATTCTGGAAACACCATATATTTT

clone_size: -
d_call: -
j_call: TRBJ2-1
v_call: TRBV16
cdr3_aa: CASSQSTQTQGYNEQFF
cdr3_nt: TGTGCCAGCAGCCAATCGACTCAGACTCAGGGGTACAATGAGCAGTTCTTC

clone_size: -
d_call: TRBD1
j_call: TRBJ2-7
v_call: TRBV30
cdr3_aa: CAWSVDRQGRYSYEQYF
cdr3_nt: TGTGCCTGGAGTGTCGACCGACAGGGGCGCTATTCCTACGAGCAGTACTTC

clone_size: once
d_call: TRBD2
j_call: TRBJ2-1
v_call: TRBV5-6
cdr3_aa: CASSFGSGGSYNEQFF
cdr3_nt: TGTGCCAGCAGCTTTGGATCGGGGGGATCCTACAATGAGCAGTTCTTC

clone_size: -
d_call: -
j_call: TRBJ1-5
v_call: TRBV30
cdr3_aa: CAWSTGGNQPQHF
cdr3_nt: TGTGCCTGGAGCACAGGTGGAAATCAGCCCCAGCATTTT

clone_size: -
d_call: -
j_call: TRBJ1-5
v_call: TRBV19
cdr3_aa: CASSATRGHRQPQHF
cdr3_nt: TGTGCCAGTAGTGCCACACGAGGGCATCGTCAGCCCCAGCATTTT

clone_size: -
d_call: TRBD1
j_call: TRBJ2-1
v_call: TRBV5-1
cdr3_aa: CASSPGGGLYNEQFF
cdr3_nt: TGCGCCAGCAGCCCAGGGGGCGGCTTATACAATGAGCAGTTCTTC

clone_size: -
d_call: TRBD1
j_call: TRBJ1-4
v_call: TRBV19
cdr3_aa: CASSPQGDEKLFF
cdr3_nt: TGTGCCAGTAGTCCCCAGGGGGATGAAAAACTGTTTTTT

clone_size: -
d_call: TRBD2
j_call: TRBJ2-1
v_call: TRBV5-1
cdr3_aa: CASSVSGTSGLRGGVYNEQFF
cdr3_nt: TGCGCCAGCAGCGTATCGGGGACTAGCGGGCTCCGGGGGGGGGTTTACAATGAGCAGTTCTTC

clone_size: once
d_call: -
j_call: TRBJ1-1
v_call: TRBV2
cdr3_aa: CASSEETRSPEAFF
cdr3_nt: TGTGCCAGCAGTGAAGAAACACGGAGCCCTGAAGCTTTCTTT

clone_size: -
d_call: -
j_call: TRBJ2-7
v_call: TRBV7-2
cdr3_aa: CASSLAGGEQYF
cdr3_nt: TGTGCCAGCAGCTTAGCGGGGGGCGAGCAGTACTTC

clone_size: -
d_call: TRBD2
j_call: TRBJ2-1
v_call: TRBV5-4
cdr3_aa: CASSSVATSHNEQFF
cdr3_nt: TGTGCCAGCAGCTCCGTGGCGACTAGCCACAATGAGCAGTTCTTC

clone_size: -
d_call: TRBD1
j_call: TRBJ2-3
v_call: TRBV15
cdr3_aa: CATSRGQGGDTQYF
cdr3_nt: TGTGCCACCAGCAGGGGACAGGGGGGAGATACGCAGTATTTT